One T cell receptor beta chain is described in this entry. The trim removed 5 bases at V and 4 bases at J, leaving 8 bases unmatched. There are 15 residues in the CDR3. Germline-derived CDR1 and CDR2 are SGHNT and YENEEA. Here immunoSEQ multiplex PCR was the method, and the copy in TCRdb shows in-frame clones only, minus some. The top ten clones hold about 0.3% of a sample with approximately 69,000 clones, approximately 90% of them seen once. The data stem from a study of OX40 agonist ivuxolimab in advanced cancers. Study information: Eligibility rules accepted prior anti-PD-1, anti-PD-L1 or anti-CTLA-4 therapy, and around 44% had some.

This chain links TRBV11-3 with TRBJ2-7; 10 bases match TRBD2. The clonotype was recovered from an adult with an advanced solid tumor such as melanoma, head and neck, liver or kidney cancer. The sample in question was CD4+ or CD8+ T cells sorted from blood, obtained in a trial of the OX40 agonist ivuxolimab. CDR3 protein: CASSRTTSGIYEQYF. CDR3 nucleotides: TGTGCCAGCAGCCGCACTACTAGCGGGATTTACGAGCAGTACTTC. Full variable domain (remainder filled in from reference TRBV11-3 and TRBJ2-7): EAGVVQSPRYKIIEKKQPVAFWCNPISGHNTLYWYLQNLGQGPELLIRYENEEAVDDSQLPKDRFSAERLKGVDSTLKIQPAELGDSAVYLCASSRTTSGIYEQYFGPGTRLTVT.